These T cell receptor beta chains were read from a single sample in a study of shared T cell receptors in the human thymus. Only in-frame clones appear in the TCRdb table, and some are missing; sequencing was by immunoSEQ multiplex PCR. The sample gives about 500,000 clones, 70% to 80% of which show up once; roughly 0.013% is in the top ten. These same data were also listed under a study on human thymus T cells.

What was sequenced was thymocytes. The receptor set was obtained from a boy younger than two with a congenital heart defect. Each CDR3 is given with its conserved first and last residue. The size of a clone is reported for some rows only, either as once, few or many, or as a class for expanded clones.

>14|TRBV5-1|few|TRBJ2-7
CASSLSSGSYEQYF
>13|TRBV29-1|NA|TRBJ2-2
CSVENQVTGELFF
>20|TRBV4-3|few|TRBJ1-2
CASSQDFGGRDRGSGYGYTF
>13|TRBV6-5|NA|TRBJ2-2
CASSPPGTGELFF
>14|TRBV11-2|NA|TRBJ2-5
CASSAGTIQETQYF
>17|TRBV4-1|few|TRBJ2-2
CASSQEGTGANTGELFF
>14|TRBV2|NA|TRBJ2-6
CASRYRAGANVLTF
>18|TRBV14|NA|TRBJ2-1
CASSGCGGGRERGNEQFF
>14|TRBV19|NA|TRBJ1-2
CASTQGQGHYGYTF
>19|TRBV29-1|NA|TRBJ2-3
CSGGGGKCGSGDSTDTQYF